There are a few counts of the clone carrying this T cell receptor beta chain. In terms of age and location, participants ranged from about 18 to 100 years and lived in about 25 US areas. Participants reported their clinical history, and cohort assignment relied on those reports. In the 2 weeks before study entry, exposed participants met a COVID-19 case, which was PCR-confirmed or clinician-diagnosed. The entry originates in a study of blood T cell repertoires in COVID-19. TCRdb keeps only in-frame clones here, not all; method: immunoSEQ multiplex PCR. The top ten hold 5% of the sample, which has more than 250,000 clones, approximately 82% seen once. The material sequenced was PBMCs or T cells enriched from blood (not recorded which). The source is a man aged 35-49 years who had been exposed to COVID-19.

In DNA, the CDR3 is TGCAGCGTTGCGGCAGGGGCGGGCTATGGCTACACCTTC. The encoded protein is CSVAAGAGYGYTF. V is TRBV29-1 and J is TRBJ1-2, with D tentatively TRBD1 (6 bases). CDR1 is SQVTM, CDR2 ANQGSEA, per germline. There are 13 residues in the CDR3. V dropped 4 bases and J dropped 4 bases, with 13 bases sitting between them. Looking up the rest from reference TRBV29-1 and TRBJ1-2 gives the full variable domain: SAVISQKPSRDICQRGTSLTIQCQVDSQVTMMFWYRQQPGQSLTLIATANQGSEATYESGFVIDKFPISRPNLTFSTLTVSNMSPEDSSIYLCSVAAGAGYGYTFGSGTRLTVV.